The subject of this entry is one T cell receptor beta chain. Its antigen remains unidentified. PCR used 60 Vbeta primers and 13 Jbeta primers. Assay: immunoSEQ multiplex PCR; the TCRdb copy retains only in-frame clones and omits some. The sample contains nearly 110,000 clones, roughly 74% of which appear only once. The entry originates in a study of cytomegalovirus exposure and HLA in healthy donors. Overall study context: Early released data comprised about 84 million unique TCRs from HLA-typed donors.

Findings and limits, study-wide: The study dropped some indistinguishable V segments, TRBV6-2 and TRBV6-3 among them. Solely CMV serostatus was available to characterize immune exposure.

The CDR3 length is 15 residues. Germline CDR1 reads SGHAT; CDR2 reads FQNNGV. Trimming took 0 bases from V and 7 from J, leaving 16 bases between them. The clonotype originates from a man aged 35-49 years in good health and CMV-seronegative. The J gene is TRBJ2-7, the V gene TRBV11-2; the D gene is possibly TRBD1 (5 bases). The sequenced material came from PBMCs. DNA of the CDR3: TGTGCCAGCAGCTTAGATCGGCAGGGATACTTGGAGCAGTACTTC. The encoded protein is CASSLDRQGYLEQYF.